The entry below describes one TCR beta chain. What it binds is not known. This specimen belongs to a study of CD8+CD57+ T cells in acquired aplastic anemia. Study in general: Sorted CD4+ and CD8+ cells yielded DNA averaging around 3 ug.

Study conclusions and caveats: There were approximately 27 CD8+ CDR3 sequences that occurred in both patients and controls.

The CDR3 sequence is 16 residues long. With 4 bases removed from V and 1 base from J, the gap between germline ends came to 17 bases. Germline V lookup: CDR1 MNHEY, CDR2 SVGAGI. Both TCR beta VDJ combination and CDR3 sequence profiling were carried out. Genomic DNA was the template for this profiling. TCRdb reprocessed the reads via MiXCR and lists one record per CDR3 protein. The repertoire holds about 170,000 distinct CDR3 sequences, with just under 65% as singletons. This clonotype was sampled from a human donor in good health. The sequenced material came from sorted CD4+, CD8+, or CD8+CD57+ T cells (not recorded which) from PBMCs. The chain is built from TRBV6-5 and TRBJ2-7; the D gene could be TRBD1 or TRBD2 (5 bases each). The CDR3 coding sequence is TGTGCCAGCAGTTTCCGGGGCTCCCCTTCGTCCTACGAGCAGTACTTC. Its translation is CASSFRGSPSSYEQYF.